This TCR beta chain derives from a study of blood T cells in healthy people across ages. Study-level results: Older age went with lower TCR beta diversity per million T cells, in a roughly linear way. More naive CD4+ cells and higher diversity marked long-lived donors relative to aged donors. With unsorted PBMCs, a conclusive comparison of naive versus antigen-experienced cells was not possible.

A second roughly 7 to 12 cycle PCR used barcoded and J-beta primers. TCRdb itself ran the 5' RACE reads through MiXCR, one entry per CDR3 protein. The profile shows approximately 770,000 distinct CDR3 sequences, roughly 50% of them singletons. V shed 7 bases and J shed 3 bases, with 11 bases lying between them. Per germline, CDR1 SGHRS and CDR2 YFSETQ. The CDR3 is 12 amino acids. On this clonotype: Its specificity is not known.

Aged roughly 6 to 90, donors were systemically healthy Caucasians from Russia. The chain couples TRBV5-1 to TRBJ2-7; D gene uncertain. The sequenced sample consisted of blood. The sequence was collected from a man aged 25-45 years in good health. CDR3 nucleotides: TGCGCCAGCGAGTCCCCGGACTACGAGCAGTACTTC. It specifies CASESPDYEQYF.